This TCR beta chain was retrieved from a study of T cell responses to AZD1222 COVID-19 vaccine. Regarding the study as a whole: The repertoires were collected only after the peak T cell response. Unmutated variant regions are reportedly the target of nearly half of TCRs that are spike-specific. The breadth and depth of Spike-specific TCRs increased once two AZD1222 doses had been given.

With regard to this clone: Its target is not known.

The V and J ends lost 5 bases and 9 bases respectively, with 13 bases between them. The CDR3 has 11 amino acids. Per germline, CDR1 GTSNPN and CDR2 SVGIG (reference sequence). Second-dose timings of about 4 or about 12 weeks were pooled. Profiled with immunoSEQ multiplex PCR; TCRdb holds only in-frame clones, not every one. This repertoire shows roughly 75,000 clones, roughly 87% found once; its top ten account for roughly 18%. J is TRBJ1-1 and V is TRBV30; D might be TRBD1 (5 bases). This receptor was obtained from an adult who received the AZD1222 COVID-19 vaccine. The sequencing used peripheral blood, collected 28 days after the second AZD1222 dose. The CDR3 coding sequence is TGTGCCTGGGGCCGACAGACTAAAGCTTTCTTT. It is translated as CAWGRQTKAFF.